Listed here are 22 T cell receptor beta chains from one sample, sequenced in a study of blood T cells in healthy people across ages (dated by TCRdb to the mid-2010s). Library creation used 5' RACE. For sequencing, an Illumina HiSeq 2500 was employed. The second PCR ran for about 7 to 11 cycles and used a J-beta primer mix along with a sample-barcoded 5' primer. TCRdb reworked the public reads: Q25 trimming with fastp, MiXCR clone assembly, productive beta chains retained. Entries that share a CDR3 protein sequence are merged under the most common genes and DNA. In all, the sample holds hundreds of thousands of distinct CDR3 sequences, and over 40% of those were seen once. The biggest ten clones account for roughly 13% of the sample. The sequenced sample was blood. The origin of the receptors is an elderly woman in good health.

This clonotype was picked up a small number of times. J is TRBJ1-4 and V is TRBV12-3 or TRBV12-4; D is uncertain. CDR3 length: 15 amino acids. Trimming removed 8 bases at V and 8 bases at J, with 21 bases between. DNA of the CDR3: TGTGCCAGCGGTCCCCCGGGAGGCCCACAAGAAAAACTGTTTTTT. Translating it yields CASGPPGGPQEKLFF.

This clonotype was seen ten or more times. The chain is built from TRBV12-3 or TRBV12-4 and TRBJ2-3; D remains ambiguous. Deletions cut 3 bases from V and 4 bases from J, with 5 bases between. The CDR3 extends over 12 amino acids. The CDR3 sequence: CASSFIADTQYF. The CDR3 region has the DNA TGTGCCAGCAGTTTCATCGCAGATACGCAGTATTTT.

A word on this clonotype: A much bigger clone sits one base away, suggesting this may be a read error. The chain joins TRBV6-1 to TRBJ2-5; D not certain. V dropped 4 bases and J dropped 11 bases, with 14 bases sitting between them. Germline values: CDR1 MNHNS, CDR2 SASEGT. There are 12 residues in the CDR3. The CDR3 reads CASSVQNNEQYF. The DNA of the CDR3 is TGTGCCAGCAGTGTACAAAACAATGAGCAGTACTTC.

Ten or more counts support this clonotype. The CDR3 reads CASSPGEGISLGEKLFF. The CDR3 DNA reads as TGTGCCAGCAGTCCAGGGGAAGGGATCTCCCTAGGGGAAAAACTGTTTTTT. The V gene is TRBV6-6, the J gene TRBJ1-4, with D maybe TRBD1 (6 bases). Germline V CDR1 and CDR2: MNHNY, SVGAGI (reference sequence). The CDR3 loop spans 17 amino acids. Trimming stripped 5 bases from V and 8 bases from J, with 24 bases between.

J is TRBJ2-3 and V is TRBV11-1, with D perhaps matching TRBD2 (6 bases). CDR1 and CDR2 from the germline V gene are SGHAT and FQDESV (reference sequence). This CDR3 spans 17 amino acids. V shed 6 bases and J shed 0 bases, with 19 bases lying between them. The CDR3 protein is CASRRRDSITSTDTQYF. The CDR3 DNA is TGTGCCAGCAGGAGACGGGACTCCATCACAAGCACAGATACGCAGTATTTT.

This clonotype came up a few times. The chain recombines TRBV4-2 with TRBJ2-5; TRBD2 might be the D (5 bases). In germline, CDR1 is LGHNA, CDR2 YNFKEQ. The CDR3 is made up of 13 amino acids. V shed 1 base and J shed 4 bases, with 7 bases lying between them. This chain's CDR3 is CASSQGGGETQYF. CDR3 DNA sequence: TGTGCCAGCAGCCAAGGAGGAGGAGAGACCCAGTACTTC.

At least ten counts were recorded for this clonotype. The J gene is TRBJ1-6, the V gene TRBV20-1, with 7 bases fitting TRBD1. The length of the CDR3 is 16 residues. The V and J ends lost 3 bases and 5 bases, in that order; junction bases with no gene match: 10. The germline V gene has CDR1 DFQATT and CDR2 SNEGSKA (reference sequence). CDR3 loop: CSARETDRRNNSPLHF. The DNA for the CDR3 is TGCAGTGCTAGGGAAACGGACAGGCGTAATAATTCACCCCTCCACTTT.

Regarding this clonotype: A much larger clone differs from this one at a single base, so this may be a read error. V is TRBV20-1 and J is TRBJ2-1; D gene unclear. V was cut by 0 bases and J by 7 bases, with 4 bases left in between. The CDR3 has 11 residues. The germline gives CDR1 DFQATT, CDR2 SNEGSKA (reference sequence). This CDR3 is CSARERNEQFF. The CDR3 coding sequence is TGCAGTGCTAGAGAGCGGAATGAGCAGTTCTTC.

The rearrangement links TRBV7-2 to TRBJ2-6; D gene uncertain. This CDR3 is 14 amino acids long. In germline, CDR1 is SGHTA, CDR2 FQGNSA. The V end was cut by 6 bases, the J end by 0 bases, with 6 bases between. The CDR3 region has the DNA TGTGCCAGCAGACCTGACTCTGGGGCCAACGTCCTGACTTTC. It codes for CASRPDSGANVLTF.

This clonotype was detected ten times or more. The genes are TRBV7-2 and TRBJ2-7; D call uncertain. CDR1 and CDR2 from the germline V gene are SGHTA and FQGNSA. Deletions cut 2 bases from V and 2 bases from J, with 7 bases between. The CDR3 runs 13 residues. The CDR3 loop is CASSLTITYEQYF. The CDR3 DNA is TGTGCCAGCAGCTTAACCATTACCTACGAGCAGTACTTC.

V usage is TRBV5-1 and J usage is TRBJ2-1; TRBD2 is a possible D gene (5 bases). Trimming shortened V by 3 bases and J by 4 bases, and 14 bases separated the two germline ends. Per germline, CDR1 SGHRS and CDR2 YFSETQ. This CDR3 has 15 residues. The CDR3 bases are TGCGCCAGCAGCTGCCCAAGGACTCGGTACAATGAGCAGTTCTTC. Its protein product is CASSCPRTRYNEQFF. The full variable domain, with the rest looked up from reference TRBV5-1 and TRBJ2-1, is KAGVTQTPRYLIKTRGQQVTLSCSPISGHRSVSWYQQTPGQGLQFLFEYFSETQRNKGNFPGRFSGRQFSNSRSEMNVSTLELGDSALYLCASSCPRTRYNEQFFGPGTRLTVL.

This clonotype was seen at least ten times. The chain couples TRBV12-3 or TRBV12-4 to TRBJ2-6, with D unresolved. The V end lost 3 bases, the J end lost 2 bases, and 8 bases lay between the germline ends. The CDR3 is 15 amino acids. The DNA of the CDR3 is TGTGCCAGCAGTTTTCTGGGAACTGGGGCCAACGTCCTGACTTTC. Its translation is CASSFLGTGANVLTF.

The CDR3 bases are TGTGCCAGCAGCAAACGGATGACTAGCGTCACCGAGACCCAGTACTTC. Its translation: CASSKRMTSVTETQYF. This chain connects TRBV7-2 to TRBJ2-7; 8 nucleotides match TRBD2. The J call is doubtful: the DNA matches TRBJ2-5 better. The germline V gene encodes CDR1 SGHTA and CDR2 FQGNSA. The CDR3 spans 16 residues.

Comment on this clonotype: Mismatch with germline at one junction end may stem from a read error. The rearrangement links TRBV7-9 to TRBJ2-7; tentative D call: TRBD2 (5 bases). The last part of the DNA fits TRBJ2-5 better; the J call may be wrong. Per the germline V gene, CDR1 is SEHNR and CDR2 is FQNEAQ (reference sequence). The CDR3 totals 12 residues. CDR3 region: CSSSLAQETQYF. DNA for the CDR3: TGTTCCAGCAGCTTAGCGCAGGAGACCCAGTACTTC.

The chain recombines TRBV20-1 with TRBJ2-2; D uncertain. The CDR3 runs 16 residues. The V gene lost 3 bases and the J gene lost 7 bases, with 21 bases spanning the gap. The germline V gene has CDR1 DFQATT and CDR2 SNEGSKA (reference sequence). CDR3 residues: CSARLPGTLRSGELFF. The CDR3 DNA sequence: TGCAGTGCTAGGCTCCCGGGCACCCTTAGGAGCGGGGAGCTGTTTTTT.

To note about this clonotype: Relative to the germline gene, one junction end is altered; a read error may explain this. The chain joins TRBV9 to TRBJ2-3; the D is unclear. The length of the CDR3 is 14 residues. The germline CDR1 and CDR2 sequences are SGDLS and YYNGEE. The CDR3 loop is CASGVGPDTDTQYF. In DNA form, the CDR3 reads TGTGCCAGCGGCGTAGGACCTGACACAGATACGCAGTATTTT. The variable domain in full, completed from reference TRBV9 and TRBJ2-3, reads DSGVTQTPKHLITATGQRVTLRCSPRSGDLSVYWYQQSLDQGLQFLIQYYNGEERAKGNILERFSAQQFPDLHSELNLSSLELGDSALYFCASGVGPDTDTQYFGPGTRLTVL.

This clonotype was counted at least ten times. This sequence joins TRBV12-3 or TRBV12-4 and TRBJ2-1; perhaps TRBD2 as D (6 bases). Trimming left V 8 bases short and J 7 bases short, with 24 bases between. The CDR3 loop spans 16 amino acids. The CDR3 region has the DNA TGTGCCAGCGTAGGAGACGTACTGGGACTCCTGAATGAGCAGTTCTTC. It translates to CASVGDVLGLLNEQFF.

About this clonotype itself: Given a much more abundant clone one base away, this may be a read error. The J gene is TRBJ2-3, the V gene TRBV12-3 or TRBV12-4; TRBD2 agrees at 7 bases. Trimming cost V 5 bases and J 10 bases; bases outside gene matches: 6. CDR3 length: 12 residues. The CDR3 DNA reads TGTGCCAGCAGTGGGGGAGGGGACTCGCAGTATTTT. Translating gives CASSGGGDSQYF.

This clonotype has a handful of counts. The chain recombines TRBV20-1 with TRBJ1-4; TRBD1 matches at 10 bases. The germline gives CDR1 DFQATT, CDR2 SNEGSKA (reference sequence). V gave up 5 bases and J gave up 7 bases; unmatched junction bases: 7. The CDR3 loop spans 14 amino acids. The CDR3 nucleotides are TGCAGTGCTGGAGGGGACAGGGGTAGTGAAAAACTGTTTTTT. This sequence encodes CSAGGDRGSEKLFF.

This clonotype was counted many times. The chain combines TRBV28 with TRBJ2-7, with 7 nucleotides matching TRBD1. The CDR3 sequence is 14 residues long. Germline trimming cut 6 bases from V and 3 bases from J; bases unmatched to any gene: 8. The germline CDR1 and CDR2 sequences are MDHEN and SYDVKM. CDR3 sequence reads: CASRSRQGDYEQYF. DNA for the CDR3: TGTGCCAGCAGATCGAGACAGGGCGACTACGAGCAGTACTTC.

The rearrangement links TRBV29-1 to TRBJ2-7; tentative D call: TRBD2 (6 bases). The V gene's germline CDR1 is SQVTM and CDR2 ANQGSEA. V lost 6 bases and J 7 bases, leaving 22 bases between the germline ends. This CDR3 is 14 amino acids long. In DNA, the CDR3 is TGCAGCGTCGGAGGGAGGACAATAACTACTGAGCAGTACTTC. Translated: CSVGGRTITTEQYF.

This chain links TRBV11-3 with TRBJ2-1, with a tentative D call TRBD2 (5 bases). Trimming took 0 bases from V and 6 from J, leaving 9 bases between them. This CDR3 spans 14 amino acids. From germline, CDR1 is SGHNT and CDR2 YENEEA. The CDR3 spells CASSLDGVANEQFF. The CDR3 DNA reads as TGTGCCAGCAGCTTAGACGGGGTGGCCAATGAGCAGTTCTTC.